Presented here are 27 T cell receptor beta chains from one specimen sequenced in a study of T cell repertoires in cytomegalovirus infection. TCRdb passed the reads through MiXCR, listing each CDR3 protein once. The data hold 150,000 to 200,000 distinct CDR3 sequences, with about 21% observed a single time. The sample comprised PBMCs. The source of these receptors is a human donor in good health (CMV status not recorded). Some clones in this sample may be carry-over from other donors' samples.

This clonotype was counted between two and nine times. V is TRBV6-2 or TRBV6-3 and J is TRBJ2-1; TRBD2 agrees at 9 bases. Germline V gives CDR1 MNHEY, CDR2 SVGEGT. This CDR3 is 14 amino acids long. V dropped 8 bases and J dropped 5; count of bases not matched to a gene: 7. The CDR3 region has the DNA TGTGCCAGCCAGCGACTAGCGGCCGACAATGAGCAGTTCTTC. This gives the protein CASQRLAADNEQFF.

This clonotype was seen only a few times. DNA of the CDR3: TGTGCCAGCAGTTTATTGGCAGGGGGTTACGGTGAGCAGTTCTTC. Amino acids: CASSLLAGGYGEQFF. The chain couples TRBV12-3 or TRBV12-4 to TRBJ2-1, with 7 bases identical to TRBD1. The CDR3 runs 15 residues. The ends lost 2 bases at V and 9 bases at J; junction bases unmatched: 10.

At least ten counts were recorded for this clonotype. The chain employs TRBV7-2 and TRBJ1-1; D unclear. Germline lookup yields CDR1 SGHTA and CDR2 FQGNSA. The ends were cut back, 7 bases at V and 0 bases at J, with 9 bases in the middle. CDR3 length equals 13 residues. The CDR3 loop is CASTVGMNTEAFF. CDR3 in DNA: TGTGCCAGCACCGTTGGGATGAACACTGAAGCTTTCTTT.

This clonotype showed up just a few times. In DNA form, the CDR3 reads TGTGCCAGCAGCCCGTCGGGGGTTGGGGCCGGGGAGCTGTTTTTT. This translates into CASSPSGVGAGELFF. The rearrangement links TRBV11-3 to TRBJ2-2; D might be TRBD2 (6 bases). Trimming took off 5 bases at V and 6 bases at J, with 16 bases between the two ends. Germline CDR1 reads SGHNT; CDR2 reads YENEEA. The CDR3 totals 15 residues.

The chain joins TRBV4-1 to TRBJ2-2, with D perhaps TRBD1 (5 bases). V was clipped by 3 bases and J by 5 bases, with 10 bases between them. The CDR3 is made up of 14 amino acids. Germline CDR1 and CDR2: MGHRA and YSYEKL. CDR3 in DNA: TGCGCCAGCAGCCAGCCCTCAGGGACCGGGGAGCTGTTTTTT. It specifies CASSQPSGTGELFF.

CDR3 region: CASTGQGRGNTQYF. Here the CDR3 DNA reads TGTGCCAGCACCGGACAGGGAAGGGGAAATACGCAGTATTTT. J is TRBJ2-3 and V is TRBV2; 8 bases fit TRBD1. The CDR3 length is 14 residues. The junction had 10 bases not matched to a gene; V was cut back by 7 bases and J by 7 bases. Germline-derived CDR1 and CDR2 are SNHLY and FYNNEI.

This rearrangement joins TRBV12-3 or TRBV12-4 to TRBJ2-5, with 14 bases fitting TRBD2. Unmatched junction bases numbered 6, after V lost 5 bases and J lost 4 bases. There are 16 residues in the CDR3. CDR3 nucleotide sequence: TGTGCCAGCAGTGCCCTCGGGACTAGCGGGAGAGAGACCCAGTACTTC. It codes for CASSALGTSGRETQYF.

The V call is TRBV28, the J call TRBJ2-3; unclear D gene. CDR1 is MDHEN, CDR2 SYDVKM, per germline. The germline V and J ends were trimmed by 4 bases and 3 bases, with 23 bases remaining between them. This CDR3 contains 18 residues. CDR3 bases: TGTGCCAGCAGTTCATACGGGTCGCAAGTAACGGGTACAGATACGCAGTATTTT. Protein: CASSSYGSQVTGTDTQYF.

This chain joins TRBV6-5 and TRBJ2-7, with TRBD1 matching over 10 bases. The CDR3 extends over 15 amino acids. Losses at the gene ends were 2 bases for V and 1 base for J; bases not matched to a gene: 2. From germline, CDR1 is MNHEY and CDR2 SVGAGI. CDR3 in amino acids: CASSYGTGESYEQYF. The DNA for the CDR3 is TGTGCCAGCAGTTACGGGACAGGGGAATCCTACGAGCAGTACTTC.

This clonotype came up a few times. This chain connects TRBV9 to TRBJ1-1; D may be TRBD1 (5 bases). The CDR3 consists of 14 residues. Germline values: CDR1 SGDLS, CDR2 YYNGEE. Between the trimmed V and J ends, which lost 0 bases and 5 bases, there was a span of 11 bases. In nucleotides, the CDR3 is TGTGCCAGCAGCGTAGCTACAACAGGAACTGAAGCTTTCTTT. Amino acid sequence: CASSVATTGTEAFF.

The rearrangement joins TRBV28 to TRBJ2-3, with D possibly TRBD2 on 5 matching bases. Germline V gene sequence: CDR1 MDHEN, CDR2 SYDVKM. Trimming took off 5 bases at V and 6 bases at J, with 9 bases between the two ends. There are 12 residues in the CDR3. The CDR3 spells CASSPGMDTQYF. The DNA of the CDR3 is TGTGCCAGCAGTCCGGGGATGGATACGCAGTATTTT.

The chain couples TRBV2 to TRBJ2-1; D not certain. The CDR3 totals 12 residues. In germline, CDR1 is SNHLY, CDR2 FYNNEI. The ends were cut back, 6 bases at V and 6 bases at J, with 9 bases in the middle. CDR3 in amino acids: CASSAAGNEQFF. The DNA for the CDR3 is TGTGCCAGCAGCGCCGCTGGCAATGAGCAGTTCTTC.

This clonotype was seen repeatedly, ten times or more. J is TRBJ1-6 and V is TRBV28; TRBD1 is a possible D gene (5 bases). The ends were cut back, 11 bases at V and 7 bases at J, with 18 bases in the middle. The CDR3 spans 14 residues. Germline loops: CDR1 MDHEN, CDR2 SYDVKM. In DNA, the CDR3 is TGTGCCGGGAAGACGGGGGGTGGGAATTCACCCCTCCACTTT. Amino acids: CAGKTGGGNSPLHF.

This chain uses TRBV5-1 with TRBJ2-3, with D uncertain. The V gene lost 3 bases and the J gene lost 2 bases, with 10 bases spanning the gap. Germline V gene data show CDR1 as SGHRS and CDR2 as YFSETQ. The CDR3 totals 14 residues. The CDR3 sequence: CASSSRTYTDTQYF. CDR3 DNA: TGCGCCAGCAGCTCCCGGACCTACACAGATACGCAGTATTTT.

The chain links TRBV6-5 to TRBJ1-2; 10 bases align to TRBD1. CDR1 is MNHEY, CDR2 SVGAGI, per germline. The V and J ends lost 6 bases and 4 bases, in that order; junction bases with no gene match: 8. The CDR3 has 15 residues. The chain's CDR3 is CASSHRTGGIYGYTF. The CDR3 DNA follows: TGTGCCAGCAGCCACCGGACAGGGGGGATCTATGGCTACACCTTC.

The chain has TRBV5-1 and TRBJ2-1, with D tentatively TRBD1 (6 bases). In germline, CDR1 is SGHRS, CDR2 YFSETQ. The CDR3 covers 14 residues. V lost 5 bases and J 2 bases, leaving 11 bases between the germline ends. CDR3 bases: TGCGCCAGCAGTGCCAGGGGAGCCTACAATGAGCAGTTCTTC. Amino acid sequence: CASSARGAYNEQFF.

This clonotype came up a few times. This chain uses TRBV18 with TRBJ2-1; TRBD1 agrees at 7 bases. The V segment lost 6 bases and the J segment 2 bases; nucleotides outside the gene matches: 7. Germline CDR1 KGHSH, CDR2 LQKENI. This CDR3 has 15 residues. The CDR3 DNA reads TGTGCCAGCTCGACTCAGGGGGAAACCTACAATGAGCAGTTCTTC. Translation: CASSTQGETYNEQFF.

DNA of the CDR3: TGTGCCAGCAGGTGGTGGGCTAGCGGGAGGGCTAATCAAGAGACCCAGTACTTC. It translates to CASRWWASGRANQETQYF. The chain has TRBV7-2 and TRBJ2-5; 12 nucleotides agree with TRBD2. CDR1 SGHTA and CDR2 FQGNSA come from the germline V gene. The CDR3 covers 18 residues. V lost 6 bases and J lost 2; bases outside the gene matches: 13.

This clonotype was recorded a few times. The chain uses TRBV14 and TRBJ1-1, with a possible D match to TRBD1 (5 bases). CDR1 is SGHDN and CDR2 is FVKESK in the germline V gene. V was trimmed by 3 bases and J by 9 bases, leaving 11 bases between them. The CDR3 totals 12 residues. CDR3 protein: CASSHLEGKAFF. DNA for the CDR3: TGTGCCAGCAGCCACCTTGAGGGGAAAGCTTTCTTT.

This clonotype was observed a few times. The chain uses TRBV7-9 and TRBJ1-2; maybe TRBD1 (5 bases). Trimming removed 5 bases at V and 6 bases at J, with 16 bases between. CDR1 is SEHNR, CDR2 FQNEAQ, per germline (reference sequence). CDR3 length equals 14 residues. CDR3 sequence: CASSARDRDNGYTF. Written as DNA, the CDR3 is TGTGCCAGCAGCGCGAGGGACCGTGATAATGGCTACACCTTC.

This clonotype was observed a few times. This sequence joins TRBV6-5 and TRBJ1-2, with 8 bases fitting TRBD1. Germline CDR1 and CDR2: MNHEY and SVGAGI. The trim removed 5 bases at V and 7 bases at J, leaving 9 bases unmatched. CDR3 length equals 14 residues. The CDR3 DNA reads TGTGCCAGCAGTAACGCTCAGGGGGCCGGTGGCTACACCTTC. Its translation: CASSNAQGAGGYTF.

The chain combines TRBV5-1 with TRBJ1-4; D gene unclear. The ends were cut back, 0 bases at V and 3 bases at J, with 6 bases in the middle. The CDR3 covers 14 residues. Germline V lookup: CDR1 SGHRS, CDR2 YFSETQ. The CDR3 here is CASSLETANEKLFF. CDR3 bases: TGCGCCAGCAGCTTGGAGACGGCTAATGAAAAACTGTTTTTT.

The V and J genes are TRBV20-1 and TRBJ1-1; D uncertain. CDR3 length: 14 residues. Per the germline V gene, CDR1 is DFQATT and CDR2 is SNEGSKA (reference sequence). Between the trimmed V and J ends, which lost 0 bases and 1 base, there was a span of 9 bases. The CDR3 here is CSARDPAGNTEAFF. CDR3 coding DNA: TGCAGTGCTAGAGATCCCGCGGGGAACACTGAAGCTTTCTTT.

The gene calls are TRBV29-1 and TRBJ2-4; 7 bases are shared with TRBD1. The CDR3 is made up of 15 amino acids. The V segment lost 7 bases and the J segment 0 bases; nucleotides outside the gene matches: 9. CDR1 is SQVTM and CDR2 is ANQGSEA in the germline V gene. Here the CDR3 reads CSARSGGLAKNIQYF. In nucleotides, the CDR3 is TGCAGCGCCCGCTCAGGGGGTCTAGCCAAAAACATTCAGTACTTC.

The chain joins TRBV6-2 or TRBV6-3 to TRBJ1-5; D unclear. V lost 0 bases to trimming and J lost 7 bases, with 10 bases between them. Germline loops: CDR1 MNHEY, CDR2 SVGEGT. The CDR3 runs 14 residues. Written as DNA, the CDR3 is TGTGCCAGCAGTTACTCATTCGTAGGACAGCCCCAGCATTTT. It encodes CASSYSFVGQPQHF.

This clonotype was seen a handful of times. The CDR3 nucleotides are TGTGCCAGCAGCCCCGGGACTAGCGGGAGCGACATTCGCACAGATACGCAGTATTTT. Protein product: CASSPGTSGSDIRTDTQYF. The genes are TRBV7-3 and TRBJ2-3; 14 bases are shared with TRBD2. Unmatched junction bases numbered 11, after V lost 5 bases and J lost 1 base. The germline V gene encodes CDR1 SGHTA and CDR2 FQGTGA. The CDR3 has 19 amino acids.

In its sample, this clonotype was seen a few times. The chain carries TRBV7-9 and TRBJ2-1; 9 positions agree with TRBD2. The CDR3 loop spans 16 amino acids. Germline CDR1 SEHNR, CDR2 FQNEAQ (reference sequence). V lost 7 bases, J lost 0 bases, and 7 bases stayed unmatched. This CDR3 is CASTVRGGGSYNEQFF. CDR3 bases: TGTGCCAGCACCGTACGCGGGGGGGGCTCCTACAATGAGCAGTTCTTC.